This section outlines one T cell receptor beta chain sequence together with its context. The CDR3 covers 14 residues. The junction had 5 bases not matched to a gene; V was cut back by 3 bases and J by 5 bases. Germline V lookup: CDR1 SGDLS, CDR2 YYNGEE. This entry belongs to a study of cytotoxic CD8 clonotypes in ibrutinib-treated CLL. Sequenced by immunoSEQ multiplex PCR; TCRdb stores in-frame clones only, minus some. This sample carries 150,000 to 200,000 clones, roughly 90% of them seen once, and the ten largest clones take 3%. The sequence came from a human donor with chronic lymphocytic leukemia. This rearrangement joins TRBV9 to TRBJ2-7; TRBD2 matches at 10 bases. Specimen: PBMCs, collected at disease progression, from a patient treated with ibrutinib. The chain's CDR3 is CASSGSGRSNEQYF. The CDR3 DNA is TGTGCCAGCAGCGGTAGCGGGAGGTCGAACGAGCAGTACTTC.